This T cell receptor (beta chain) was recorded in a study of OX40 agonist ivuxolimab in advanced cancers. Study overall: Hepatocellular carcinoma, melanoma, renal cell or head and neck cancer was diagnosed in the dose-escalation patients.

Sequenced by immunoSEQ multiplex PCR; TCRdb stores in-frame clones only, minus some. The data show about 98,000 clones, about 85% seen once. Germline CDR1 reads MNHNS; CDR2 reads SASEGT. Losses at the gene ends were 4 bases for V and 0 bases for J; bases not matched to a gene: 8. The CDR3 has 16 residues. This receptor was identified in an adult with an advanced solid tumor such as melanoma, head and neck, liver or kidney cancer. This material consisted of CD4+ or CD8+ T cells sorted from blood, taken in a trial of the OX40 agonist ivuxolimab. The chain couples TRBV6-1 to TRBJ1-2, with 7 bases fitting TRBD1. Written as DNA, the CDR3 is TGTGCCAGCAGTGCCCGGGACAGAGCGACTAACTATGGCTACACCTTC. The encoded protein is CASSARDRATNYGYTF.